Listed here is a single T cell receptor beta chain. What it recognizes is unknown. Positive CCR7 selection of CD45RO-negative cells yielded the naive CD8 cells, and terminally differentiated effector memory CD45RA+ cells were excluded. The sample comes from a study of shared clonotypes between healthy human individuals. For the study at large: Plates per donor: three CD4 naive, three CD4 memory, two CD8 naive, one CD8 memory. Study-level points and caveats: Naive CD4 clonotypes overlapped across a few donors at roughly 5.1%.

Investigators spread the genomic DNA of each subset evenly over several immunoSEQ plates. The method was immunoSEQ multiplex PCR; TCRdb's version includes in-frame clones alone and lacks a portion of them. The data hold hundreds of thousands of clones, with more than 95% observed a single time. The clonotype was recovered from a young man in good health. Sample: naive CD8+ T cells sorted from blood.

The CDR3 sequence: CASSMGLAGAIRSYNEQFF. DNA for the CDR3: TGTGCCAGCAGCATGGGACTAGCGGGCGCTATTAGATCCTACAATGAGCAGTTCTTC. V is TRBV7-9 and J is TRBJ2-1; 12 nucleotides match TRBD2. Germline CDR1 reads SEHNR; CDR2 reads FQNEAQ (reference sequence). The CDR3 totals 19 residues. Unmatched junction bases numbered 12, after V lost 5 bases and J lost 1 base.